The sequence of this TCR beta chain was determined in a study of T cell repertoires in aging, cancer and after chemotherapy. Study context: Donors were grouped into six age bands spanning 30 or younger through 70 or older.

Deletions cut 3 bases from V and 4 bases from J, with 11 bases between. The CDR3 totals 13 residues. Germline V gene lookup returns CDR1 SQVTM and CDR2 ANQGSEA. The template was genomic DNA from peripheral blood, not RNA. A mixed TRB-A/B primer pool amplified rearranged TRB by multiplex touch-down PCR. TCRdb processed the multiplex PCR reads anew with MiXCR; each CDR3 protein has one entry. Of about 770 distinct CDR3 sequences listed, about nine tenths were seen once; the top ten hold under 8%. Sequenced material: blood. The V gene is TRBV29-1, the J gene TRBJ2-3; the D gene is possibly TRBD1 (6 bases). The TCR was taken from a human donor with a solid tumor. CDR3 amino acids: CSVDWGRSDTQYF. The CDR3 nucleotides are TGCAGCGTTGATTGGGGGCGCTCAGATACGCAGTATTTT.